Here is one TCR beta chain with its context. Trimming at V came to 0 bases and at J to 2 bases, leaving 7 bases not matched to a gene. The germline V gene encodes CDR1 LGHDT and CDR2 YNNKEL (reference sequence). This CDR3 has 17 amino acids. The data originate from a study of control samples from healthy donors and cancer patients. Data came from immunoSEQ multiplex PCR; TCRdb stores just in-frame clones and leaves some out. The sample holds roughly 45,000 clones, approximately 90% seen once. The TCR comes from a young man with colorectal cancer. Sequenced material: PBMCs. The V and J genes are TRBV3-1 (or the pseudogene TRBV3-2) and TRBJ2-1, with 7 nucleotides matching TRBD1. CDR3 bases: TGTGCCAGCAGCCAAGATTATGGGACAGCCGCCTACAATGAGCAGTTCTTC. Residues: CASSQDYGTAAYNEQFF.